These 15 T cell receptor beta chains originate from one sample sequenced in a study of shared clonotypes between healthy human individuals. The repertoire was sequenced with immunoSEQ multiplex PCR; TCRdb's copy has only in-frame clones and lacks some. The table has a few million clones, around nine tenths seen once. The sequenced sample was naive CD4+ T cells sorted from blood. Documented subset: CD45RA+ positively selected. The receptors were sampled from a man younger than 30 in good health.

This clone appeared a single time. V is TRBV14 and J is TRBJ1-2; no reliable D call. Germline V lookup: CDR1 SGHDN, CDR2 FVKESK. Between the trimmed V and J ends, which lost 1 base and 3 bases, there was a span of 12 bases. The CDR3 extends over 15 amino acids. The CDR3 here is CASSQVRSDYYGYTF. In nucleotides, the CDR3 is TGTGCCAGCAGCCAAGTTAGATCTGATTACTATGGCTACACCTTC.

This chain joins TRBV5-1 and TRBJ1-4; 7 nucleotides line up with TRBD1. With 4 bases clipped from V and 6 bases from J, the junction kept 12 bases outside the gene matches. Germline assignment: CDR1 SGHRS and CDR2 YFSETQ. This CDR3 contains 16 residues. The DNA for the CDR3 is TGCGCCAGCAGCCCATTAACAGGGGCGAGGGATGAAAAACTGTTTTTT. Amino acid sequence: CASSPLTGARDEKLFF. Based on the CDR3 plus reference TRBV5-1 and TRBJ1-4, the full variable domain is KAGVTQTPRYLIKTRGQQVTLSCSPISGHRSVSWYQQTPGQGLQFLFEYFSETQRNKGNFPGRFSGRQFSNSRSEMNVSTLELGDSALYLCASSPLTGARDEKLFFGSGTQLSVL.

The chain uses TRBV19 and TRBJ2-3; TRBD1 agrees at 7 bases. V trimming: 9 bases; J trimming: 2 bases; junction bases outside the gene matches: 11. The length of the CDR3 is 15 residues. Germline V lookup: CDR1 LNHDA, CDR2 SQIVND (reference sequence). CDR3 nucleotides: TGTGCCAGCCCGATCGGGACAGAGAACACAGATACGCAGTATTTT. Translated: CASPIGTENTDTQYF.

This chain connects TRBV4-3 to TRBJ2-3, with D unclear. The CDR3 is 15 residues long. Germline V gene data show CDR1 as LGHNA and CDR2 as YSLEER. V was cut by 0 bases and J by 3 bases, with 10 bases left in between. The CDR3 is CASSQDGLVTDTQYF. CDR3 DNA: TGCGCCAGCAGCCAAGATGGTCTGGTGACAGATACGCAGTATTTT.

In its sample, this clone was seen once. This sequence joins TRBV9 and TRBJ2-7; TRBD2 is a possible D gene (6 bases). The CDR3 is 16 residues long. The germline V gene encodes CDR1 SGDLS and CDR2 YYNGEE. With 0 bases removed from V and 4 bases from J, the gap between germline ends came to 17 bases. Here the CDR3 reads CASSVATGSRGYEQYF. CDR3 coding DNA: TGTGCCAGCAGCGTAGCGACCGGGAGTCGGGGATACGAGCAGTACTTC.

This clone was found once. The chain recombines TRBV18 with TRBJ2-1, with TRBD1 as a possible D gene (6 bases). The CDR3 runs to 15 residues. Germline values: CDR1 KGHSH, CDR2 LQKENI. Trimming pared 0 bases from V and 7 bases from J, leaving 13 bases between. DNA of the CDR3: TGTGCCAGCTCACCACCTTTGAGGGGGATGAATGAGCAGTTCTTC. This codes for CASSPPLRGMNEQFF. Full variable domain (outside the CDR3, taken from reference TRBV18 and TRBJ2-1): NAGVMQNPRHLVRRRGQEARLRCSPMKGHSHVYWYRQLPEEGLKFMVYLQKENIIDESGMPKERFSAEFPKEGPSILRIQQVVRGDSAAYFCASSPPLRGMNEQFFGPGTRLTVL.

The chain employs TRBV11-2 and TRBJ1-3; 10 bases align to TRBD1. Per the germline V gene, CDR1 is SGHAT and CDR2 is FQNNGV. The CDR3 spans 18 residues. Germline trimming cut 5 bases from V and 0 bases from J; bases unmatched to any gene: 10. CDR3 nucleotides: TGTGCCAGCAGCGAAGTCCGGACAGGGGGAAACTCTGGAAACACCATATATTTT. Translating it yields CASSEVRTGGNSGNTIYF.

The chain recombines TRBV2 with TRBJ1-2, with 9 positions matching TRBD1. The CDR3 extends over 15 amino acids. Germline V gene data show CDR1 as SNHLY and CDR2 as FYNNEI. Losses at the gene ends were 6 bases for V and 8 bases for J; bases not matched to a gene: 13. Here the CDR3 reads CASSPGTGNLGGYTF. The CDR3 nucleotides are TGTGCCAGCAGCCCCGGGACAGGGAACTTAGGGGGCTACACCTTC. The full variable domain, completed using reference TRBV2 and TRBJ1-2, is EPEVTQTPSHQVTQMGQEVILRCVPISNHLYFYWYRQILGQKVEFLVSFYNNEISEKSEIFDDQFSVERPDGSNFTLKIRSTKLEDSAMYFCASSPGTGNLGGYTFGSGTRLTVV.

Only a few counts were recorded for this clone. The CDR3 coding sequence is TGTGCCAGCAGCTTAGGCACCGGGACAGCGAGTTCACCCCTCCACTTT. Its protein product is CASSLGTGTASSPLHF. The chain combines TRBV7-9 with TRBJ1-6, with 7 bases fitting TRBD1. Germline V lookup: CDR1 SEHNR, CDR2 FQNEAQ (reference sequence). The J segment lost 9 bases and the V segment lost 1 base, leaving 9 bases of the junction unmatched. The CDR3 runs 16 residues.

This chain links TRBV2 with TRBJ1-2; D is undetermined. Germline loops: CDR1 SNHLY, CDR2 FYNNEI. This CDR3 has 11 amino acids. V was cut by 4 bases and J by 7 bases, with 7 bases left in between. The CDR3 region has the DNA TGTGCCAGCAGTGGCAGAGTTGGCTACACCTTC. It specifies CASSGRVGYTF.

This clone was found once. The genes are TRBV6-6 and TRBJ1-2, with no clear D. This CDR3 has 15 residues. CDR1 and CDR2 (germline): MNHNY, SVGAGI (reference sequence). V was shortened by 4 bases and J by 4 bases, with 16 bases between the two germline ends. The CDR3 spells CASSLLEEGPYGYTF. The CDR3 DNA reads TGTGCCAGCAGTTTACTCGAGGAGGGCCCCTATGGCTACACCTTC.

The chain recombines TRBV18 with TRBJ1-2; D is undetermined. Germline V gene lookup returns CDR1 KGHSH and CDR2 LQKENI. V dropped 6 bases and J dropped 1 base, with 12 bases sitting between them. CDR3 size: 14 residues. This chain's CDR3 is CASSIGEGNYGYTF. As DNA, the CDR3 is TGTGCCAGCTCCATAGGTGAAGGTAACTATGGCTACACCTTC. Complete variable domain (other parts from reference TRBV18 and TRBJ1-2): NAGVMQNPRHLVRRRGQEARLRCSPMKGHSHVYWYRQLPEEGLKFMVYLQKENIIDESGMPKERFSAEFPKEGPSILRIQQVVRGDSAAYFCASSIGEGNYGYTFGSGTRLTVV.

The chain has TRBV7-9 and TRBJ1-3; D gene ambiguous. V lost 4 bases and J 0 bases, leaving 10 bases between the germline ends. The CDR3 totals 15 residues. CDR1 is SEHNR, CDR2 FQNEAQ, per germline (reference sequence). The CDR3, as DNA: TGTGCCAGCAGCTCGAGGGCCGCCTCTGGAAACACCATATATTTT. It is translated as CASSSRAASGNTIYF.

The rearrangement joins TRBV27 to TRBJ1-6, with TRBD1 matching 9 bases. The length of the CDR3 is 14 residues. The germline V gene encodes CDR1 MNHEY and CDR2 SMNVEV (reference sequence). Trimming cost V 4 bases and J 7 bases; bases outside gene matches: 2. The CDR3, as DNA: TGTGCCAGCAGTTATGGGACAGGGAATTCACCCCTCCACTTT. Protein product: CASSYGTGNSPLHF.

The J gene is TRBJ2-3, the V gene TRBV7-9, with 12 positions matching TRBD2. The germline CDR1 and CDR2 sequences are SEHNR and FQNEAQ (reference sequence). The CDR3 is 15 amino acids. Germline trimming cut 6 bases from V and 3 bases from J; bases unmatched to any gene: 4. The CDR3 bases are TGTGCCAGCAGACTGACTAGCGGGAGTACAGATACGCAGTATTTT. It codes for CASRLTSGSTDTQYF.